Each of the 14 T cell receptor beta chains below was sequenced from the same sample in a study of blood T cell repertoires in COVID-19. Sequencing was performed with immunoSEQ multiplex PCR; in TCRdb, only in-frame clones are kept and a portion is missing. The sample lists 280,000 or so clones, around 87% occurring once. The source material was peripheral blood. These receptors all stem from a woman in her 30s who had recovered from COVID-19.

The V gene is TRBV7-2, the J gene TRBJ1-1; D call uncertain. CDR3 size: 14 residues. Germline V CDR1 and CDR2: SGHTA, FQGNSA. Between the trimmed V and J ends, which lost 1 base and 1 base, there was a span of 7 bases. The CDR3: CASSLGWRNTEAFF. DNA of the CDR3: TGTGCCAGCAGCTTAGGGTGGAGGAACACTGAAGCTTTCTTT.

This chain connects TRBV6-5 to TRBJ1-2; D is ambiguous. Looked up from germline, CDR1 is MNHEY and CDR2 is SVGAGI. There are 15 residues in the CDR3. Trimming removed 2 bases from V and 3 bases from J, with 13 bases in between. CDR3 protein: CASSYRMGLDYGYTF. The CDR3 DNA sequence: TGTGCCAGCAGTTACCGAATGGGCCTTGACTATGGCTACACCTTC.

The table lists this clone with a count of one. The V call is TRBV6-5, the J call TRBJ1-1, with 10 bases that match TRBD1. The trim removed 4 bases at V and 9 bases at J, leaving 5 bases unmatched. The germline CDR1 and CDR2 sequences are MNHEY and SVGAGI. The CDR3 is 13 residues long. CDR3 sequence: CASSLPGQGKAFF. CDR3 DNA: TGTGCCAGCAGTTTACCGGGACAGGGGAAAGCTTTCTTT.

CDR3 sequence reads: CSAGEAAQPQHF. The CDR3 DNA follows: TGCAGCGCCGGGGAAGCCGCTCAGCCCCAGCATTTT. The rearrangement uses TRBV29-1 and TRBJ1-5; no firm D call. The CDR3 sequence is 12 residues long. From germline, CDR1 is SQVTM and CDR2 ANQGSEA. V was shortened by 7 bases and J by 6 bases, with 13 bases between the two germline ends.

For the CDR3, the DNA is TGTGCCACCCAAGCGGGTTCAAGGAACACTGAAGCTTTCTTT. Protein sequence: CATQAGSRNTEAFF. The genes are TRBV15 and TRBJ1-1, with D hard to call. The V gene lost 8 bases and the J gene lost 1 base, with 14 bases spanning the gap. The CDR3 length is 14 residues. Germline V gene lookup returns CDR1 LNHNV and CDR2 YYDKDF (reference sequence).

The chain uses TRBV3-1 (or the pseudogene TRBV3-2) and TRBJ1-6; no clear D gene. The germline CDR1 and CDR2 sequences are LGHDT and YNNKEL (reference sequence). This CDR3 contains 14 residues. The germline V and J ends were trimmed by 0 bases and 14 bases, with 14 bases remaining between them. In DNA, the CDR3 is TGTGCCAGCAGCCAAGATAGAGGAGCCCCAGCCCTCCACTTT. It encodes CASSQDRGAPALHF.

The chain recombines TRBV2 with TRBJ1-6; the match to TRBD1 covers 9 bases. Trimming removed 2 bases from V and 7 bases from J; junction bases left unmatched: 12. The CDR3 extends over 18 amino acids. Germline assignment: CDR1 SNHLY and CDR2 FYNNEI. The CDR3 spells CASSEFLVGDRANSPLHF. In nucleotides, the CDR3 is TGTGCCAGCAGTGAATTTCTAGTGGGGGACAGGGCCAATTCACCCCTCCACTTT.

The V gene is TRBV5-5, the J gene TRBJ1-6, with TRBD1 identical over 7 bases. Germline assignment: CDR1 SGHKS and CDR2 YYEKEE (reference sequence). The CDR3 extends over 16 amino acids. V was clipped by 5 bases and J by 0 bases; unmatched bases: 5. The CDR3 nucleotides read TGTGCCAGCAGTTCAGGGGGTCTCTCCTATAATTCACCCCTCCACTTT. This encodes CASSSGGLSYNSPLHF.

With regard to this clone: Additional DNA sequences in this sample encode the identical CDR3. The V gene is TRBV19, the J gene TRBJ1-1, with 9 bases fitting TRBD1. V lost 6 bases to trimming and J lost 5 bases; unmatched junction nucleotides: 7. CDR3 length: 14 amino acids. Germline V gene lookup returns CDR1 LNHDA and CDR2 SQIVND (reference sequence). The CDR3 loop is CASSTGTGRTEAFF. CDR3 nucleotide sequence: TGTGCCAGTAGCACCGGGACAGGGAGGACTGAAGCTTTCTTT.

This clone has only one observation. The chain employs TRBV5-1 and TRBJ2-3, with 15 bases identical to TRBD2. Germline assignment: CDR1 SGHRS and CDR2 YFSETQ. The CDR3 totals 17 residues. The V gene end was trimmed by 4 bases and the J gene end by 4 bases; junction bases not matched to a gene: 7. CDR3 region: CASSPTGLAGGADTQYF. DNA for the CDR3: TGCGCCAGCAGCCCCACTGGACTAGCGGGAGGGGCAGATACGCAGTATTTT.

The chain has TRBV4-1 and TRBJ2-3; D is possibly TRBD2 (5 bases). Germline loops: CDR1 MGHRA, CDR2 YSYEKL. The CDR3 is 18 amino acids. V dropped 0 bases and J dropped 8 bases, with 24 bases sitting between them. CDR3 coding DNA: TGCGCCAGCAGCCAAGAAGATGGACTCCGCTTTTCTATCAGTACGCAGTATTTT. This encodes CASSQEDGLRFSISTQYF.

The gene calls are TRBV29-1 and TRBJ2-1; TRBD2 is a possible D gene (6 bases). The V gene lost 3 bases and the J gene lost 0 bases, with 15 bases spanning the gap. CDR3 size: 16 residues. The V gene's germline CDR1 is SQVTM and CDR2 ANQGSEA. CDR3 sequence (DNA): TGCAGCGTTGAGGGTAGCGGAAAAAGCTCCTACAATGAGCAGTTCTTC. Translating it yields CSVEGSGKSSYNEQFF.

The chain is built from TRBV2 and TRBJ2-1, with 7 positions matching TRBD2. This CDR3 region has 11 residues. Germline V CDR1 and CDR2: SNHLY, FYNNEI. V dropped 10 bases and J dropped 6; count of bases not matched to a gene: 3. The CDR3 DNA sequence: TGTGCCAAACGGGGGGTCAATGAGCAGTTCTTC. It is translated as CAKRGVNEQFF.

The rearrangement links TRBV5-6 to TRBJ2-7; 9 bases agree with TRBD2. This CDR3 contains 16 residues. Per the germline V gene, CDR1 is SGHDT and CDR2 is YYEEEE. V was clipped by 4 bases and J by 3 bases; unmatched bases: 11. Here the CDR3 reads CASSLLAGEIYYEQYF. CDR3 DNA: TGTGCCAGCAGCCTCTTAGCGGGAGAGATATACTACGAGCAGTACTTC.